This T cell receptor (beta chain) was found in a study of beta chain features in type 1 diabetes. Study results and caveats: There was a possibility that cDNA sequencing over-represented cells with high TCR expression.

Purity (above 95%) was reached by all sorted populations. The germline V and J ends were trimmed by 2 bases and 5 bases, with 27 bases remaining between them. From germline, CDR1 is ENHRY and CDR2 SYGVKD. This CDR3 is 20 amino acids long. Points on this clone: Its cognate antigen is unknown.

The entirety of the isolated RNA underwent reverse transcription, so expressed TCRB transcripts were sequenced. The table came from immunoSEQ multiplex PCR; TCRdb's copy has only in-frame clones and leaves some out. The sample shows 300,000 to 350,000 clones, 6.5% to 10% of them seen only once. This chain joins TRBV10-3 and TRBJ1-4, with D tentatively TRBD1 (6 bases). This receptor was identified in a woman aged 18-35 years in good health. The sequenced sample was central memory CD4+ T cells from blood. The CDR3 spells CAISENPVGGGYFRNEKLFF. The DNA for the CDR3 is TGTGCCATCAGTGAGAACCCAGTCGGAGGGGGTTATTTTAGGAATGAAAAACTGTTTTTT.